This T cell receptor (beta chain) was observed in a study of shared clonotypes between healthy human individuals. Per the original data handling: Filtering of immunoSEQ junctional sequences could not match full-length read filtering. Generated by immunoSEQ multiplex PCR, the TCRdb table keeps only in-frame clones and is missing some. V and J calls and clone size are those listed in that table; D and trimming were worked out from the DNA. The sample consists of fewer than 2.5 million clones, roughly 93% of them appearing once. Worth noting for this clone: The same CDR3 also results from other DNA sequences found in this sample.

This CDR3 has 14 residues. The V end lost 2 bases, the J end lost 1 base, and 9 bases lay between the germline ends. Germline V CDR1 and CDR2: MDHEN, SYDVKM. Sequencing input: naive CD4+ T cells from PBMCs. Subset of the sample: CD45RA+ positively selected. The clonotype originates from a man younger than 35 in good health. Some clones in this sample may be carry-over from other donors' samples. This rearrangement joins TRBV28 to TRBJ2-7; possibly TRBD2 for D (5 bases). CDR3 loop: CASSLPGGSYEQYF. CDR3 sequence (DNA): TGTGCCAGCAGTTTACCCGGAGGTTCCTACGAGCAGTACTTC.